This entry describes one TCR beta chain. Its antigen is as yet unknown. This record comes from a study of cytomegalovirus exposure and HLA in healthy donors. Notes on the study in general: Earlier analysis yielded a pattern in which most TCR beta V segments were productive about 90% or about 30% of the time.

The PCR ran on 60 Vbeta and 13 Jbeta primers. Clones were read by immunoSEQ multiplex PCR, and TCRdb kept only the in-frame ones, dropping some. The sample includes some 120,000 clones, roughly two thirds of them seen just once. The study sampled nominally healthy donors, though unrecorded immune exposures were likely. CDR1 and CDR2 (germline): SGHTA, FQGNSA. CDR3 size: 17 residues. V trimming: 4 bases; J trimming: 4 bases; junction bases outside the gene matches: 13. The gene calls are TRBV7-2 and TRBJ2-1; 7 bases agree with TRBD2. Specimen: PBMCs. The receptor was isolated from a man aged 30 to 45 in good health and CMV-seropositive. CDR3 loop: CASSSQESRGVYNEQFF. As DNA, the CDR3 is TGTGCCAGCAGCTCGCAAGAGAGCCGGGGGGTTTACAATGAGCAGTTCTTC.